The present T cell receptor beta chain was sequenced within a study of T cells in Graves' hyperthyroidism and ophthalmopathy. About the study: Blood was drawn when the patient was first diagnosed and still untreated.

Amplification of TCR beta CDR3 regions used RNA as the template. Using the HTBI primer set, a first-round RT-PCR was run on the TCR CDR3. TCRdb fed the multiplex PCR reads into MiXCR, producing one record per CDR3 protein. The table lists about 300,000 distinct CDR3 sequences, approximately 19% of them singletons. The germline V gene encodes CDR1 SGHNT and CDR2 YENEEA. The V gene lost 5 bases and the J gene lost 8 bases, with 15 bases spanning the gap. The CDR3 is 13 residues long. This clonotype was observed a few times. Sequences were obtained from blood. The clonotype comes from a man in his fifties with Graves' ophthalmopathy. V usage is TRBV11-3 and J usage is TRBJ1-2, with D possibly TRBD1 on 6 matching bases. DNA for the CDR3: TGTGCCAGCAGCGGGCCACAGGGTCACGGCTACACCTTC. It encodes CASSGPQGHGYTF.